The rows below give T cell receptor beta chains drawn from one sample of a study of CD8 T cells in Susac syndrome. TCRdb re-called the immunoSEQ multiplex PCR reads with MiXCR, one entry per CDR3 protein. Among some 52,000 distinct CDR3 sequences listed, 93% were seen once. The source material was CD8+ T cells from PBMCs. The origin of the receptors is a human donor with multiple sclerosis. Each CDR3 is given with its conserved first and last residue. The D gene is left open where the match is weak. The size field is filled for only some rows; it gives once, few, many or a size class.

clone size,J gene,V gene,D gene,CDR3 DNA,CDR3 protein
NA,TRBJ2-7,TRBV7-6,NA,TGTGCCAGCAGCTTAGAAGGGCCGGGGGCCGGAGATGACGAGCAGTACTTC,CASSLEGPGAGDDEQYF
NA,TRBJ1-1,TRBV27,NA,TGTGCCAGCAGACGGATTACGAACACTGAAGCTTTCTTT,CASRRITNTEAFF
NA,TRBJ1-5,TRBV7-8,NA,TGTGCCAGCAGTTCACGGCGCTTCTATAGCAATCAGCCCCAGCATTTT,CASSSRRFYSNQPQHF
NA,TRBJ2-7,TRBV14,TRBD1,TGTGCCAGCAGCCGCCGGGACAGGGAGTACTACGAGCAGTACTTC,CASSRRDREYYEQYF
NA,TRBJ2-7,TRBV27,TRBD1,TGTGCCAGCAGTTTGGGGACAGGGTCGTACGAGCAGTACTTC,CASSLGTGSYEQYF
NA,TRBJ2-5,TRBV7-9,NA,TGTGCCAGCAGTCCTCGGTCCCAAGAGACCCAGTACTTC,CASSPRSQETQYF
NA,TRBJ2-1,TRBV29-1,NA,TGCAGCGTTGCTTACAATGAGCAGTTCTTC,CSVAYNEQFF
NA,TRBJ1-2,TRBV29-1,NA,TGCAGCGTTGAAGATCTTAGAGAAGGCGCAGGGGAAGAAGGCTACACCTTC,CSVEDLREGAGEEGYTF
NA,TRBJ2-1,TRBV9,TRBD1,TGTGCCAGCAGCCTCACGACAGGGGCCAAGTTCTTC,CASSLTTGAKFF
NA,TRBJ2-7,TRBV30,TRBD1,TGTGCCTGGAGTGTCGGCCAGGGGGCCGCCGACGAGCAGTACTTC,CAWSVGQGAADEQYF
NA,TRBJ1-5,TRBV6-6,TRBD1,TGTGCCAGCAGTTCGTGGGGACAGGGCAACAATCAGCCCCAGCATTTT,CASSSWGQGNNQPQHF
NA,TRBJ1-4,TRBV28,NA,TGTGCCAGCAGTTTCACTCAACGGGTGGAAAAACTGTTTTTT,CASSFTQRVEKLFF
NA,TRBJ2-1,TRBV10-3,TRBD2,TGTGCCATCAGTGGGGATCGAAAGCGGGGGGGTATTGATGAGCAGTTCTTC,CAISGDRKRGGIDEQFF
once,TRBJ2-1,TRBV20-1,NA,TGCAGTGCTCCGGGGGTCTACAATGAGCAGTTCTTC,CSAPGVYNEQFF
once,TRBJ2-3,TRBV19,NA,TGTGCCAGTAGTGCCAGGGGATTGACAGATACGCAGTATTTT,CASSARGLTDTQYF
NA,TRBJ2-3,TRBV6-5,TRBD2,TGTGCCAGCAGTTATAAGTCTGCGGGGGGGCCTAGCACAGATACGCAGTATTTT,CASSYKSAGGPSTDTQYF
NA,TRBJ1-1,TRBV11-2,NA,TGTGCCAGCAACCTGAGGACGCACACTGAAGCTTTCTTT,CASNLRTHTEAFF
NA,TRBJ1-1,TRBV30,NA,TGTGCCTGGAGTGTACGTTGGGGCCAGGACACTGAAGCTTTCTTT,CAWSVRWGQDTEAFF
NA,TRBJ2-5,TRBV4-1,TRBD2,TGCGCCAGCAGCCCTCGCCGGGAGGGACAAGAGACCCAGTACTTC,CASSPRREGQETQYF
NA,TRBJ2-2,TRBV11-2,NA,TGTGCCAGCAGCTGGGACACGGCCACCGGGGAGCTGTTTTTT,CASSWDTATGELFF
NA,TRBJ2-1,TRBV4-1,TRBD2,TGCGCCAGCAGCCAAGATGATTCCCTAGCGGGGGGGCTCGATGAGCAGTTCTTC,CASSQDDSLAGGLDEQFF
NA,TRBJ1-2,TRBV30,NA,TGTGCCTGGAGTTTCGGATTCGGGGATGGCTACACCTTC,CAWSFGFGDGYTF
NA,TRBJ2-1,TRBV13,NA,TGTGCCAGCAGCCGACTCACAGTCACCTACAATGAGCAGTTCTTC,CASSRLTVTYNEQFF
once,TRBJ1-1,TRBV7-9,NA,TGTGCCAGCATCTTAGGTGACGGGACTAACACTGAAGCTTTCTTT,CASILGDGTNTEAFF